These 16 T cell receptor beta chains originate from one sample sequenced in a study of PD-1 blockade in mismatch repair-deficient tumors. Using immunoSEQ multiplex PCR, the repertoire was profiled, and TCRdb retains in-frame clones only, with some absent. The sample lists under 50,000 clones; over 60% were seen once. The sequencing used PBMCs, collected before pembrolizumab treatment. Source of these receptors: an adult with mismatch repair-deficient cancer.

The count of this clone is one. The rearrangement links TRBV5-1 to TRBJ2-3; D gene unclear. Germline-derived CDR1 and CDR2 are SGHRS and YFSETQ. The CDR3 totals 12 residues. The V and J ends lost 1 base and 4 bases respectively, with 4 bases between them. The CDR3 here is CASSLLADTQYF. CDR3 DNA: TGCGCCAGCAGCTTGTTAGCAGATACGCAGTATTTT.

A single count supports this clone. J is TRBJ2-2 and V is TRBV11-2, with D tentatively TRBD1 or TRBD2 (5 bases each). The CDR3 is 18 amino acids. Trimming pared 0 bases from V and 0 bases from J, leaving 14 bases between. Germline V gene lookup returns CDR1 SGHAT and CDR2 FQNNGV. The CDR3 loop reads CASSLDRNEGPNTGELFF. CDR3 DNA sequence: TGTGCCAGCAGCTTAGATCGGAACGAGGGACCGAACACCGGGGAGCTGTTTTTT.

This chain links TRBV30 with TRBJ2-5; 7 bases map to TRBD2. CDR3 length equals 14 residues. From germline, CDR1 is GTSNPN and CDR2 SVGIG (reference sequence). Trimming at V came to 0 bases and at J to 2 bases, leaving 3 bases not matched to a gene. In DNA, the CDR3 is TGTGCCTGGAGTGTACGCGGGAGTCAAGAGACCCAGTACTTC. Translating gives CAWSVRGSQETQYF.

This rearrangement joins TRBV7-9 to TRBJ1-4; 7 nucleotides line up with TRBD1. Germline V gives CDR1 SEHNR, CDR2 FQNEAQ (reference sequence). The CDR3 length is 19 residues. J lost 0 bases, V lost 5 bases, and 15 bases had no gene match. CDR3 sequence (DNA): TGTGCCAGCAGCCAAGGGACAGCCCGAATAGATGCAACTAATGAAAAACTGTTTTTT. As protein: CASSQGTARIDATNEKLFF.

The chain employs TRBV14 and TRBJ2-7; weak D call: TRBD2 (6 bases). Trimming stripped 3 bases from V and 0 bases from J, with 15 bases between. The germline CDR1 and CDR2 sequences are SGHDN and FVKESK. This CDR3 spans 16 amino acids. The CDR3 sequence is CASSQTGTHLSYEQYF. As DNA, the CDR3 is TGTGCCAGCAGCCAGACCGGGACTCACCTCTCCTACGAGCAGTACTTC.

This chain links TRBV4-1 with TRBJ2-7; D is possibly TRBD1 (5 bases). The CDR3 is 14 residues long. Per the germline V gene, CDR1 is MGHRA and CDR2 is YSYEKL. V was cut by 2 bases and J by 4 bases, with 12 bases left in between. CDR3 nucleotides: TGCGCCAGCAGCCAATCTAGGGGTGTATACGAGCAGTACTTC. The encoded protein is CASSQSRGVYEQYF.

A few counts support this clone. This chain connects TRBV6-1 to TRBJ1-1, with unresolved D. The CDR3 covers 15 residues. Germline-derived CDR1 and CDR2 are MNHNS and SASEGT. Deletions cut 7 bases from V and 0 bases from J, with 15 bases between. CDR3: CASTWVLRVNTEAFF. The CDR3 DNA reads TGTGCCAGCACATGGGTATTGAGGGTGAACACTGAAGCTTTCTTT.

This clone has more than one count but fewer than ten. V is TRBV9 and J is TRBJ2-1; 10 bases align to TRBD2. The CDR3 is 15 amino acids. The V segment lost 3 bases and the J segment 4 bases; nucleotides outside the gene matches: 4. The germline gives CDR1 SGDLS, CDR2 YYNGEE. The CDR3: CASSAETSGYNEQFF. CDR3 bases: TGTGCCAGCAGCGCTGAGACTAGCGGGTACAATGAGCAGTTCTTC.

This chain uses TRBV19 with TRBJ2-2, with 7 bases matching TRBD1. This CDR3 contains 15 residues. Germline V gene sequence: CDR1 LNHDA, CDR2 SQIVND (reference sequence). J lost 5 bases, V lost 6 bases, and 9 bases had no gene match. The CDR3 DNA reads TGTGCCAGTAGCAACGACAGGGTCGGGACCGGGGAGCTGTTTTTT. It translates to CASSNDRVGTGELFF.

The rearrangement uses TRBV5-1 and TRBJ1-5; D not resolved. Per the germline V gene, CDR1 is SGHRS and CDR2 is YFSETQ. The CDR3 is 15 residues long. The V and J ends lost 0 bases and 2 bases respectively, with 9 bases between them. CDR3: CASSLDGLGNQPQHF. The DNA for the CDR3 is TGCGCCAGCAGCTTGGATGGGTTGGGCAATCAGCCCCAGCATTTT.

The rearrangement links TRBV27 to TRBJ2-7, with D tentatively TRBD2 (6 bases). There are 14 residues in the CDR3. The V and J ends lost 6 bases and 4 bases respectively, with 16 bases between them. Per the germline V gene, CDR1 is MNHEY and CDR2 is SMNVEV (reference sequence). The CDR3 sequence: CASRNIMRGYEQYF. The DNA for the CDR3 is TGTGCCAGCAGGAATATTATGCGGGGATACGAGCAGTACTTC.

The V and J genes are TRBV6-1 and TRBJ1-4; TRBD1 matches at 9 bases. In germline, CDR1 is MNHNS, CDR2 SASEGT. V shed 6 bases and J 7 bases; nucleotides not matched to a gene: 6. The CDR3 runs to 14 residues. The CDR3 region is CASSHDRGGEKLFF. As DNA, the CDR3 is TGTGCCAGCAGCCACGACAGGGGGGGTGAAAAACTGTTTTTT.

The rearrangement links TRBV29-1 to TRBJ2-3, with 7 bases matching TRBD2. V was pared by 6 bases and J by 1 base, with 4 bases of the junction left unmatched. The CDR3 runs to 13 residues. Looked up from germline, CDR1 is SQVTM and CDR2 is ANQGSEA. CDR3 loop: CSVWGGRTDTQYF. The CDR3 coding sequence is TGCAGCGTCTGGGGAGGGCGCACAGATACGCAGTATTTT.

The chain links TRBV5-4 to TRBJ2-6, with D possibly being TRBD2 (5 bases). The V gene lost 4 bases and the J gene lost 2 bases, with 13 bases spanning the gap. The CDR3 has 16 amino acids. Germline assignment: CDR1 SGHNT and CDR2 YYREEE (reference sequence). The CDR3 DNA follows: TGTGCCAGCAGCCCCGGGAAGCGACCTGGGGCCAACGTCCTGACTTTC. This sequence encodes CASSPGKRPGANVLTF.

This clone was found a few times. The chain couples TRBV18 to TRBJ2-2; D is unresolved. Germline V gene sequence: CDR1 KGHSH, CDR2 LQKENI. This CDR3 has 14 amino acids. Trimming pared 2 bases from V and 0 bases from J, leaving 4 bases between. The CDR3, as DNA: TGTGCCAGCTCACCAACCACGAACACCGGGGAGCTGTTTTTT. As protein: CASSPTTNTGELFF.

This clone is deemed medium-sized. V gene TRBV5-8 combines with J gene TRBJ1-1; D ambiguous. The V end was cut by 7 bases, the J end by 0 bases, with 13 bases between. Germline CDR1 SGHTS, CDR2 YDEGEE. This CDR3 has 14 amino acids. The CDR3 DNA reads TGTGCCAGCCGGCCACTGAGTTTGAACACTGAAGCTTTCTTT. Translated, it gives CASRPLSLNTEAFF.